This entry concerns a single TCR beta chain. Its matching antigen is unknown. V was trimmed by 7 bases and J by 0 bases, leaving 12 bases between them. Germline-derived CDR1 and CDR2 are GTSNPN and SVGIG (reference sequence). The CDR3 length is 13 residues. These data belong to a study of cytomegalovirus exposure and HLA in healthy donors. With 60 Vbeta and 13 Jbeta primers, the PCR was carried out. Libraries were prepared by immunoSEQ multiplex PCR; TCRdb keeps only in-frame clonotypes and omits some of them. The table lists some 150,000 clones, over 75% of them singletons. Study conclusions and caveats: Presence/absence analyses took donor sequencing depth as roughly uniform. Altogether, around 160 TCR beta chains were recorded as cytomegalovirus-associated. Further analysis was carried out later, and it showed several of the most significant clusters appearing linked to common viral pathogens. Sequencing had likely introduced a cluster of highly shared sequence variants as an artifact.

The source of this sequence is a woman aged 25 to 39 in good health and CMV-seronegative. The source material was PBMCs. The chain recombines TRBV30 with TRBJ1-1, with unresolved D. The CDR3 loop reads CASHGVMNTEAFF. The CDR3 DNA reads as TGTGCCTCCCACGGGGTTATGAACACTGAAGCTTTCTTT. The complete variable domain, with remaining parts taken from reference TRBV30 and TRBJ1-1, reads SQTIHQWPATLVQPVGSPLSLECTVEGTSNPNLYWYRQAAGRGLQLLFYSVGIGQISSEVPQNLSASRPQDRQFILSSKKLLLSDSGFYLCASHGVMNTEAFFGQGTRLTVV.